This T cell receptor (beta chain) was recovered during a study of CD8 T cells in ankylosing spondylitis. Study-wide findings and caveats: What appeared characteristic of ankylosing spondylitis blood was a TCR beta motif of about eight highly homologous variants.

On this clonotype: Its antigen is not known.

Quantitative 5'-RACE with molecular barcodes generated TCR beta libraries. A single record per CDR3 protein comes from TCRdb applying MiXCR to the 5' RACE reads. This sample has roughly 700,000 distinct CDR3 sequences, with 15% to 20% found just once. The CDR3 extends over 14 amino acids. Germline CDR1 reads SGHTA; CDR2 reads FQGNSA. Between the trimmed V and J ends, which lost 1 base and 4 bases, there was a span of 9 bases. The chain combines TRBV7-2 with TRBJ2-3; D is uncertain. The sequencing sample was made of blood, either unsorted or a sorted T cell fraction (not recorded which). This TCR was recovered from a male donor with ankylosing spondylitis. The DNA of the CDR3 is TGTGCCAGCAGCTTAGGCCTAGGGTCAGATACGCAGTATTTT. Its translation: CASSLGLGSDTQYF.